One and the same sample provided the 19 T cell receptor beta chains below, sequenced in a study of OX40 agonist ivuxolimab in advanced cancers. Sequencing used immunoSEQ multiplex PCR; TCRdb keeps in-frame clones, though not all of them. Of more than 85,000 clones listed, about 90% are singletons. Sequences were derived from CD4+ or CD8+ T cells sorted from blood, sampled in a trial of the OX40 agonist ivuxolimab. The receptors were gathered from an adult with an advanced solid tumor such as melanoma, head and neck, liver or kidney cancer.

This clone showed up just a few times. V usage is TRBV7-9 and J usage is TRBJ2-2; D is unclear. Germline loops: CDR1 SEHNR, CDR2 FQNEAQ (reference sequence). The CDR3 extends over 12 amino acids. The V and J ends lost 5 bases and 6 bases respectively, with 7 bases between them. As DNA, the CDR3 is TGTGCCAGCAGCACTCCATCCGGGGAGCTGTTTTTT. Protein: CASSTPSGELFF.

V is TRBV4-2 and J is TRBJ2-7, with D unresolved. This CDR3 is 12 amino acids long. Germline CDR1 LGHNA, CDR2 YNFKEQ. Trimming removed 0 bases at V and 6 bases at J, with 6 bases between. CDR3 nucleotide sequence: TGTGCCAGCAGCCAAGAAATGGGCGAGCAGTACTTC. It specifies CASSQEMGEQYF.

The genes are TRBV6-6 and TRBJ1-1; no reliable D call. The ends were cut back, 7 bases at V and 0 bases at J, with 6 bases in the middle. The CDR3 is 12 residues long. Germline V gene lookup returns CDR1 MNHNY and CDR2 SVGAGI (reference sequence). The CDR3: CASKTMNTEAFF. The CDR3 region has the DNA TGTGCCAGCAAGACCATGAACACTGAAGCTTTCTTT.

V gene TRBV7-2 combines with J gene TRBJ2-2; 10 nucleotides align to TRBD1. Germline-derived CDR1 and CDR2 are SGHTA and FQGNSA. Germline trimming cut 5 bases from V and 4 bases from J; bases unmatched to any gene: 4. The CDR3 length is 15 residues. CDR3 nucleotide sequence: TGTGCCAGCAGCCCGGACAGGGGGGTCACCGGGGAGCTGTTTTTT. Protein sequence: CASSPDRGVTGELFF.

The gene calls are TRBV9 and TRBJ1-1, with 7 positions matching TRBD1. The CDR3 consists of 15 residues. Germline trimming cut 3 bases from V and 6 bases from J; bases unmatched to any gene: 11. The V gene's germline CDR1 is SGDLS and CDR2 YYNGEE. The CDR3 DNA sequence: TGTGCCAGCAGCGGACATCCAGGGGGTGGGGCTGAAGCTTTCTTT. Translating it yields CASSGHPGGGAEAFF.

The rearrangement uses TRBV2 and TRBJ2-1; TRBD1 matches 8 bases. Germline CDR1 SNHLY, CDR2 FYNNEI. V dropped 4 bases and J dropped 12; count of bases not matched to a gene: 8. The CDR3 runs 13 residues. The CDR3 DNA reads TGTGCCAGCAGTGTTGGGTTCGGGACAGGGCAGTTCTTC. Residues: CASSVGFGTGQFF.

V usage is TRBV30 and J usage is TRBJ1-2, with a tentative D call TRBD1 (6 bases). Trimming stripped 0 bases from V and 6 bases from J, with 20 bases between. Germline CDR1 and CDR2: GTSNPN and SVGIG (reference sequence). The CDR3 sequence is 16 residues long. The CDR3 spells CAWSVQRGLFVDGYTF. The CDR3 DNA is TGTGCCTGGAGTGTACAAAGGGGGTTATTCGTGGATGGCTACACCTTC.

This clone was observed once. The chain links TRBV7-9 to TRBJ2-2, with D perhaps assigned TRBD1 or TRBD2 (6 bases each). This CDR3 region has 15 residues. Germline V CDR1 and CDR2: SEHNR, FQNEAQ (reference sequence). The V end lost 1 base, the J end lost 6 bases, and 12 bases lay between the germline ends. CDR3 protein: CASSLEKGGPGELFF. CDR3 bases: TGTGCCAGCAGCTTAGAAAAGGGGGGCCCCGGGGAGCTGTTTTTT.

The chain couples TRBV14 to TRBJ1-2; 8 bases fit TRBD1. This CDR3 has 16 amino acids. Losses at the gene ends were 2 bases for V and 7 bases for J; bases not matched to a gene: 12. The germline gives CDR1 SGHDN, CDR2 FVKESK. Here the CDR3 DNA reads TGTGCCAGCAGCCAATCAGGACAGGGCTGGGGTGCTGGCTACACCTTC. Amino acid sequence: CASSQSGQGWGAGYTF.

CDR3 coding DNA: TGCGCCAGCAGCAGGGGACTCTACAGCTACGAGCAGTACTTC. This gives the protein CASSRGLYSYEQYF. V and J are TRBV5-1 and TRBJ2-7, with a possible D match to TRBD2 (6 bases). CDR3 length: 14 amino acids. V lost 4 bases and J 3 bases, leaving 14 bases between the germline ends. Germline CDR1 is SGHRS and CDR2 is YFSETQ.

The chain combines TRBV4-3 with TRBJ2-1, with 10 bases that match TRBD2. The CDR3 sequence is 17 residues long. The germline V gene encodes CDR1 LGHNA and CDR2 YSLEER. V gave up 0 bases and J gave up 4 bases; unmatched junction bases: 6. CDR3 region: CASSQEPSGRGYNEQFF. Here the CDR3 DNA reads TGCGCCAGCAGCCAAGAGCCGAGCGGGAGGGGTTACAATGAGCAGTTCTTC.

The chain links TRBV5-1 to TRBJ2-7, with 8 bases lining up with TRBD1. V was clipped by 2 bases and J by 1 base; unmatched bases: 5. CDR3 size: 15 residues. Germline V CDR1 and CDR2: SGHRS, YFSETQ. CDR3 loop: CASSFGDRLSYEQYF. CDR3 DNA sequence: TGCGCCAGCAGCTTTGGGGACAGGCTTTCCTACGAGCAGTACTTC. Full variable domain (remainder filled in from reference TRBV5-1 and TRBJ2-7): KAGVTQTPRYLIKTRGQQVTLSCSPISGHRSVSWYQQTPGQGLQFLFEYFSETQRNKGNFPGRFSGRQFSNSRSEMNVSTLELGDSALYLCASSFGDRLSYEQYFGPGTRLTVT.

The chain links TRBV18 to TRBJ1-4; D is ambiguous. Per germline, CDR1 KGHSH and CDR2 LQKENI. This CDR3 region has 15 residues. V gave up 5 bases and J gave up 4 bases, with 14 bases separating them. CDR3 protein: CASSSYRLDNEKLFF. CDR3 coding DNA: TGTGCCAGCTCATCATACAGACTCGATAATGAAAAACTGTTTTTT.

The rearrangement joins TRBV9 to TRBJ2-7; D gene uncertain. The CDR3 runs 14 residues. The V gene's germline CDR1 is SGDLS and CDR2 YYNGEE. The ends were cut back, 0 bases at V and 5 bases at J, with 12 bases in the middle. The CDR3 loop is CASSVGLAMDEQYF. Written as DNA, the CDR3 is TGTGCCAGCAGCGTAGGTCTGGCAATGGACGAGCAGTACTTC.

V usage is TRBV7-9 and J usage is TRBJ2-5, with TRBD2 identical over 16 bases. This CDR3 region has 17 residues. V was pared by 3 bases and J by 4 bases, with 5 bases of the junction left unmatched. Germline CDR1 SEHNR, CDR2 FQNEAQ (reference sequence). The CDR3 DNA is TGTGCCAGCAGCTTCGGGACTAGCGGGAGGGCCCCAGAGACCCAGTACTTC. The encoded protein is CASSFGTSGRAPETQYF.

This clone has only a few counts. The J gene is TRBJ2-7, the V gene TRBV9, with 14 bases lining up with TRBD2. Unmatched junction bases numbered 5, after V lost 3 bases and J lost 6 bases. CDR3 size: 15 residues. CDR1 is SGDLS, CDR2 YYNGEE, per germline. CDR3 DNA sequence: TGTGCCAGCAGCGCTAGGACTAGCGGGAGGCGCGAGCAGTACTTC. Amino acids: CASSARTSGRREQYF.

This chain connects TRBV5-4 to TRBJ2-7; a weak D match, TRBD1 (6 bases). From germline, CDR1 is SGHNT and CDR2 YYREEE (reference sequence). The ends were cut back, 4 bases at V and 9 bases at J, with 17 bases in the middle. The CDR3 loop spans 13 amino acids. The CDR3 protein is CASSRYRDPGQYF. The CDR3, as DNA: TGTGCCAGCAGCCGGTACAGGGATCCTGGGCAGTACTTC.

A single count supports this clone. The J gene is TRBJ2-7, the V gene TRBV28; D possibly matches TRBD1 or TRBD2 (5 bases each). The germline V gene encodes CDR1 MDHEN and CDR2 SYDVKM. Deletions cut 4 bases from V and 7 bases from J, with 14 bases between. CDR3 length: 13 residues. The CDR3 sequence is CASSSGTLWEQYF. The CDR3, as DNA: TGTGCCAGCAGTTCCGGGACCCTTTGGGAGCAGTACTTC.

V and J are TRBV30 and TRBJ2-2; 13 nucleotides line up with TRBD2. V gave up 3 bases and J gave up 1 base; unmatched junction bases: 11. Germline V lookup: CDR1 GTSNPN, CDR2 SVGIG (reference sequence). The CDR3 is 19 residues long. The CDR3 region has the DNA TGTGCCTGGAGCAAATCCCGGACTAGCGGGAGCATGAACACCGGGGAGCTGTTTTTT. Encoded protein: CAWSKSRTSGSMNTGELFF.